What follows is one T cell receptor beta chain and its context. An input of roughly 0.45 to 1 ug of RNA was subjected to reverse transcription using random hexamers. TCRdb reanalysed the immunoSEQ multiplex PCR reads using MiXCR and keeps one entry per CDR3 protein. The sample consists of 150,000 to 200,000 distinct CDR3 sequences, around 94% of them appearing once. This entry belongs to a study of CD8 T cells in Susac syndrome. The CDR3 sequence is 14 residues long. Germline V CDR1 and CDR2: DFQATT, SNEGSKA (reference sequence). With 4 bases removed from V and 8 bases from J, the gap between germline ends came to 15 bases. FACS enriched CD8+ TEMRA cells, while bulk CD8+ and CD4+ were negatively isolated.

The chain has TRBV20-1 and TRBJ1-6, with no clear D. The sequence derives from a human donor in good health. The material sequenced was CD4+ T cells from PBMCs. This CDR3 is CSAKARVVDSPLHF. CDR3 in DNA: TGCAGTGCTAAAGCTAGGGTAGTTGATTCACCCCTCCACTTT.